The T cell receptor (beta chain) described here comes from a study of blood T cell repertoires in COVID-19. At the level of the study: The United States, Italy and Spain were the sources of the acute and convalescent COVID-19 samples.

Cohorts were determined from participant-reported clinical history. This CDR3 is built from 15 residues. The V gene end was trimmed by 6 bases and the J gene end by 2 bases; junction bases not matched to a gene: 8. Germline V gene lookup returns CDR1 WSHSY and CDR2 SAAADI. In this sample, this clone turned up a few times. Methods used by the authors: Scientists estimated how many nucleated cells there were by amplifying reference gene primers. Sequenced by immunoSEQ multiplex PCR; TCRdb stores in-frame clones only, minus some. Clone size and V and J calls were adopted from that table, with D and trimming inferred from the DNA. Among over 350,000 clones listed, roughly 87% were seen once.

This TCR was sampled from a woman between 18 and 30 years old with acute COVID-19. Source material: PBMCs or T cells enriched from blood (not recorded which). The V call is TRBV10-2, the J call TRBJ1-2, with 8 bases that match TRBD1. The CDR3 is CASRDSGTGNYGYTF. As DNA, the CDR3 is TGCGCCAGCAGAGACTCCGGGACAGGCAACTATGGCTACACCTTC.